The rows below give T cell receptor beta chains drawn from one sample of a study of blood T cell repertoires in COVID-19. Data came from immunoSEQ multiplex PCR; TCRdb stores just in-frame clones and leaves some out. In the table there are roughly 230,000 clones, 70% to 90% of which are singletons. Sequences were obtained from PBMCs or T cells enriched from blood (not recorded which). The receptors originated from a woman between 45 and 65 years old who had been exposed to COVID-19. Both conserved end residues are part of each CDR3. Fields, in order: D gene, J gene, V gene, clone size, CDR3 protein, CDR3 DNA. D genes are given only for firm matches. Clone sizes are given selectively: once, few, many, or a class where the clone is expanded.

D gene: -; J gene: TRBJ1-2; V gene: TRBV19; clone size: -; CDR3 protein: CASSNRSGYTF; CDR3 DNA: TGTGCCAGTAGTAATAGATCTGGCTACACCTTC
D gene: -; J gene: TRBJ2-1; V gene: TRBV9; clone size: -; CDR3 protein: CASSVVSGGSYNEQFF; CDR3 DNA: TGTGCCAGCAGCGTAGTTAGCGGAGGATCCTACAATGAGCAGTTCTTC
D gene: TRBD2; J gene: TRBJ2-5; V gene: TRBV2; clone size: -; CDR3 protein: CARGTSGEETQYF; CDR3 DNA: TGTGCCAGGGGGACTAGCGGGGAAGAGACCCAGTACTTC
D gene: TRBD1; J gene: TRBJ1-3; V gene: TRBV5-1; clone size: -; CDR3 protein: CASSSGQGVAGNTIYF; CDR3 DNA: TGCGCCAGCAGCTCTGGACAGGGAGTAGCTGGAAACACCATATATTTT
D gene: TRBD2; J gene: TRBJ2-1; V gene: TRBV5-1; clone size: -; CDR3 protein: CASSLALAGANEQFF; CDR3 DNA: TGCGCCAGCAGCTTGGCACTAGCGGGGGCCAATGAGCAGTTCTTC
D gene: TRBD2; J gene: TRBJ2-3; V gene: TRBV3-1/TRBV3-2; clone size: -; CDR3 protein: CASSQGAGRTDTQYF; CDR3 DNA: TGTGCCAGCAGCCAAGGAGCGGGACGGACAGATACGCAGTATTTT
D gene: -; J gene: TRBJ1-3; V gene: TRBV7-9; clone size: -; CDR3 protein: CASSFDRPYSGNTIYF; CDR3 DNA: TGTGCCAGCAGCTTTGACAGACCTTACTCTGGAAACACCATATATTTT
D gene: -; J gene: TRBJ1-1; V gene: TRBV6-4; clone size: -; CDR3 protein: CASRSGGEAFF; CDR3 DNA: TGTGCCAGCAGGTCTGGAGGGGAAGCTTTCTTT
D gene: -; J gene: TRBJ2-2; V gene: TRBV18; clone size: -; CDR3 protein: CASSALGSTGPNTGELFF; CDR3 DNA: TGTGCCAGCTCAGCGCTAGGTTCGACAGGCCCGAACACCGGGGAGCTGTTTTTT
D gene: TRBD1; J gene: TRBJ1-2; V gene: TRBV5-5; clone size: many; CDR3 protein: CASSLWLEGAKGYTF; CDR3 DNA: TGTGCCAGCAGCTTGTGGCTGGAGGGGGCGAAAGGCTACACCTTC
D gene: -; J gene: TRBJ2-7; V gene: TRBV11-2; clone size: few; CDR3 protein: CASSLDLAQTFYEQYF; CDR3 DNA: TGTGCCAGCAGCCTTGATCTAGCACAGACTTTCTACGAGCAGTACTTC
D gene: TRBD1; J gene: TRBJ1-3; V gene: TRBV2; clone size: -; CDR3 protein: CATGGTAGNTIYF; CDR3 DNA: TGTGCCACCGGAGGGACAGCTGGAAACACCATATATTTT
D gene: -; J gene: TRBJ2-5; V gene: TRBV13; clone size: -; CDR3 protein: CASSFQSETQYF; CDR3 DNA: TGTGCCAGCAGCTTCCAATCAGAGACCCAGTACTTC
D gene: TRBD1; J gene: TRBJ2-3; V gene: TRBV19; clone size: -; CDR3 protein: CASSILGQGSDTQYF; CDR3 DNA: TGTGCCAGTAGTATTCTGGGACAGGGCTCAGATACGCAGTATTTT
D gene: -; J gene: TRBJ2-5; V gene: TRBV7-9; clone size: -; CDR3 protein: CASSPLGGAETQYF; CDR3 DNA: TGTGCCAGCAGCCCTCTTGGGGGCGCGGAGACCCAGTACTTC
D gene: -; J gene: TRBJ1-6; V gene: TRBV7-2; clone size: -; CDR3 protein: CASSLTRGSPLHF; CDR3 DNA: TGTGCCAGCAGCTTGACCCGGGGTTCACCCCTCCACTTT
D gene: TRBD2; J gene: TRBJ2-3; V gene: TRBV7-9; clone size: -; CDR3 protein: CASSSSGRTDTQYF; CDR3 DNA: TGTGCCAGCAGCTCTAGCGGACGCACAGATACGCAGTATTTT
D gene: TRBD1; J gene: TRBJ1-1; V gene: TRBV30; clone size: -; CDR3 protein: CAWSVGTGTTEAFF; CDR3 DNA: TGTGCCTGGAGTGTGGGGACAGGGACCACTGAAGCTTTCTTT
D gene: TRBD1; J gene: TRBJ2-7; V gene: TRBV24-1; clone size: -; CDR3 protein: CATSDPGQGSPYEQYF; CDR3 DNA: TGTGCCACCAGTGATCCCGGACAGGGAAGTCCCTACGAGCAGTACTTC
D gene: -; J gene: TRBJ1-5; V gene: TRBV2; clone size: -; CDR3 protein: CASSDGVNQPQHF; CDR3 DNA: TGTGCCAGCAGTGACGGGGTAAATCAGCCCCAGCATTTT
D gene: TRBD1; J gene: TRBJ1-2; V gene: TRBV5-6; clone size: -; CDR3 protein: CASSRDRGGYTF; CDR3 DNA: TGTGCCAGCAGTCGAGACAGGGGAGGCTACACCTTC
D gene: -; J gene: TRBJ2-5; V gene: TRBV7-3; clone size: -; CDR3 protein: CASSPQGRGTQYF; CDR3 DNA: TGTGCCAGCAGCCCACAGGGAAGGGGGACCCAGTACTTC
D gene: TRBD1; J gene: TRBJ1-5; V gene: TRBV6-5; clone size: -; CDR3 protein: CASSQTGDQPQHF; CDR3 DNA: TGTGCCAGCAGTCAGACAGGGGATCAGCCCCAGCATTTT
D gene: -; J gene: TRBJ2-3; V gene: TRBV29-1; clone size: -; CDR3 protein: CSVEGGADTQYF; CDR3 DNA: TGCAGCGTTGAAGGGGGCGCAGATACGCAGTATTTT
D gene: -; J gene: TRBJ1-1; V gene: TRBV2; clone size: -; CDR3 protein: CASSENPNTEAFF; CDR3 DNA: TGTGCCAGCAGTGAAAATCCTAACACTGAAGCTTTCTTT
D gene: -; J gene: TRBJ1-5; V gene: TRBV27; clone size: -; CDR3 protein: CASRPQSSNQPQHF; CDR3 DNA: TGTGCCAGCAGACCACAATCGAGCAATCAGCCCCAGCATTTT
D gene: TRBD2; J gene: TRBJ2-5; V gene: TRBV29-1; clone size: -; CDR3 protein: CSGAGGAETQYF; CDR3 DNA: TGCAGCGGTGCCGGGGGGGCGGAGACCCAGTACTTC
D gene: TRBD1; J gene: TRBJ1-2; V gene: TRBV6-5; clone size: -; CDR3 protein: CASSYAGTVNYGYTF; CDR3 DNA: TGTGCCAGCAGTTACGCGGGGACAGTTAACTATGGCTACACCTTC
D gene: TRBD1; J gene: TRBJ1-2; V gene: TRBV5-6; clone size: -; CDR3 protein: CASSLWDRDYGYTF; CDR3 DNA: TGTGCCAGCAGCTTGTGGGACAGAGACTATGGCTACACCTTC
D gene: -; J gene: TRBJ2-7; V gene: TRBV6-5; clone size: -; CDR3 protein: CASSWAGRGYEQYF; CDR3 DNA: TGTGCCAGCAGTTGGGCGGGAAGGGGCTACGAGCAGTACTTC
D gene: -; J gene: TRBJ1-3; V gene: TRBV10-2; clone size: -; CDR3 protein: CASSEAGNTIYF; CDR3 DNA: TGCGCCAGCAGTGAAGCCGGAAACACCATATATTTT
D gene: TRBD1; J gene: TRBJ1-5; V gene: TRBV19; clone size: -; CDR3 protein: CASTPRGTGNQPQHF; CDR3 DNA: TGTGCCAGTACTCCCAGGGGGACAGGTAATCAGCCCCAGCATTTT
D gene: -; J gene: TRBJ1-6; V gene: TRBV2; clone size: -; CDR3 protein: CASSSLDGESPLHF; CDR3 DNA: TGTGCCAGCAGTTCCTTGGACGGGGAGTCACCCCTCCACTTT
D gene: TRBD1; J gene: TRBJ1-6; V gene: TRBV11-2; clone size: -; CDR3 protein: CASSLVNRGNSPLHF; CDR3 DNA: TGTGCCAGCAGCTTAGTAAACAGGGGGAATTCACCCCTCCACTTT
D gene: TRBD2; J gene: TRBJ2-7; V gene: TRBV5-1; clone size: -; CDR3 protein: CASSLIWEGEQYF; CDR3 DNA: TGCGCCAGCAGCTTGATTTGGGAGGGGGAGCAGTACTTC
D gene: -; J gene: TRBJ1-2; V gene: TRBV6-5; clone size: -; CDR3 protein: CASSYRGANYGYTF; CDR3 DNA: TGTGCCAGCAGTTATCGGGGAGCTAACTATGGCTACACCTTC
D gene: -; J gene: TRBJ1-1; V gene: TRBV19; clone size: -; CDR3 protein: CASSISRDIDTEAFF; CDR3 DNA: TGTGCCAGTAGTATATCACGGGACATAGACACTGAAGCTTTCTTT
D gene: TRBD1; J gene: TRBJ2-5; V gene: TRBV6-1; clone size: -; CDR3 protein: CASSEAYRGETQYF; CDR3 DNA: TGTGCCAGCAGTGAAGCTTACAGGGGCGAGACCCAGTACTTC
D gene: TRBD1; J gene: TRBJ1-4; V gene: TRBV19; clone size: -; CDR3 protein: CASRRGGTATPVGEKLFF; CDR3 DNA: TGTGCCAGTAGACGGGGCGGGACAGCAACCCCTGTGGGTGAAAAACTGTTTTTT
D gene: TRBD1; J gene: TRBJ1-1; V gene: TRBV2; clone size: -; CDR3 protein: CASSAGQTMNTEAFF; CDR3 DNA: TGTGCCAGCAGTGCGGGACAGACCATGAACACTGAAGCTTTCTTT
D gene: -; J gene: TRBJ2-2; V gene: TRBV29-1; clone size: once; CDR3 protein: CSVEDTARRSTGELFF; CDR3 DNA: TGCAGCGTTGAAGATACGGCGAGGAGGTCCACGGGGGAGCTGTTTTTT
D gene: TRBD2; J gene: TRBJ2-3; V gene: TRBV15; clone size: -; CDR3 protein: CATSSRTRGPDTQYF; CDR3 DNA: TGTGCCACCAGCAGCCGGACTAGGGGCCCAGATACGCAGTATTTT
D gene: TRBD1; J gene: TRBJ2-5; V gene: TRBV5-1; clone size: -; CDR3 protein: CASSAVNRGQETQYF; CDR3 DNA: TGCGCCAGCAGCGCGGTAAACAGGGGGCAGGAGACCCAGTACTTC
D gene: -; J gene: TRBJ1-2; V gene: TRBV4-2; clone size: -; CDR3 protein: CASLGGGSYGYTF; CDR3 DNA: TGTGCCAGCTTGGGGGGGGGATCCTATGGCTACACCTTC
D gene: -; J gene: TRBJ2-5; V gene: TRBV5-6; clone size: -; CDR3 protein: CASSLEGPGETQYF; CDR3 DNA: TGTGCCAGCAGCTTGGAAGGCCCGGGAGAGACCCAGTACTTC
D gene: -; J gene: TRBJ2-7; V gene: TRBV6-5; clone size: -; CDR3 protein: CASSYSHRDSYEQYF; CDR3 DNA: TGTGCCAGCAGTTACAGCCACAGGGACTCCTACGAGCAGTACTTC
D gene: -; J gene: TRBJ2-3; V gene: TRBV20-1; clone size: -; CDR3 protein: CSASGLATRSIADTQYF; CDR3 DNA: TGCAGTGCTAGTGGCCTAGCGACTCGAAGTATAGCAGATACGCAGTATTTT
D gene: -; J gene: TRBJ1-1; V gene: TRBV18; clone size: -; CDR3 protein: CASSLLGENTEAFF; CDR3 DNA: TGTGCCAGCTCACTACTCGGAGAGAACACTGAAGCTTTCTTT
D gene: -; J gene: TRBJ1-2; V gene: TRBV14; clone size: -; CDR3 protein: CASSQGGRYGYTF; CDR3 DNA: TGTGCCAGCAGCCAAGGGGGCCGGTATGGCTACACCTTC
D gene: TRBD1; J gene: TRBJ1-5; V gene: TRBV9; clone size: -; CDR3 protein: CASSADLGGQPQHF; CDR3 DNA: TGTGCCAGCAGCGCCGATCTAGGGGGCCAGCCCCAGCATTTT
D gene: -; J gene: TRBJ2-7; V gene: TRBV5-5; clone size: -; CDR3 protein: CASSLVAGQSYEQYF; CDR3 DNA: TGTGCCAGCAGCTTGGTGGCTGGACAGAGCTACGAGCAGTACTTC
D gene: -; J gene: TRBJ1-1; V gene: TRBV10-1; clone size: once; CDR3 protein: CASSDPGHEAFF; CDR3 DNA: TGCGCCAGCAGTGATCCGGGACACGAAGCTTTCTTT
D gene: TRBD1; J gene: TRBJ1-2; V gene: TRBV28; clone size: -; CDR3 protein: CASSRWSRGLSYGYTF; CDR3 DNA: TGTGCCAGCAGCCGTTGGAGTAGGGGGCTCAGCTATGGCTACACCTTC
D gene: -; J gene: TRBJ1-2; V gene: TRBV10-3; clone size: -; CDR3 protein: CAIRGLAGINYTF; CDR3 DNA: TGTGCCATCAGGGGCCTTGCGGGAATCAACTACACCTTC
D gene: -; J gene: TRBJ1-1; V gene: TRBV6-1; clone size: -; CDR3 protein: CASSEALTGYDTEAFF; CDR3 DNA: TGTGCCAGCAGTGAAGCCCTCACAGGGTACGACACTGAAGCTTTCTTT
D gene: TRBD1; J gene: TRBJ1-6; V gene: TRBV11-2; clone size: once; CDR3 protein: CASSSRDRATNSPLHF; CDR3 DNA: TGTGCCAGCAGCTCCCGGGACAGGGCAACTAATTCACCCCTCCACTTT
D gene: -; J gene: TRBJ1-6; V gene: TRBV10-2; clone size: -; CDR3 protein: CASSSDRDSPLHF; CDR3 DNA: TGCGCCAGCAGTTCCGATCGGGATTCACCCCTCCACTTT
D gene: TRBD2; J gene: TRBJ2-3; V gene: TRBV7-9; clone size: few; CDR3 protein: CASSPTAGLAGVADTQYF; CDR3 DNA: TGTGCCAGCAGCCCAACCGCCGGACTAGCGGGGGTTGCAGATACGCAGTATTTT
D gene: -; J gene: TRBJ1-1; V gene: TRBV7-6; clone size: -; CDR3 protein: CASSLGGGVGTEAFF; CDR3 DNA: TGTGCCAGCAGCTTAGGTGGCGGGGTTGGAACTGAAGCTTTCTTT
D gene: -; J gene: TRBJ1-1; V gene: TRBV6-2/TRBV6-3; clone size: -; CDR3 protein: CASSYLMSHREAFF; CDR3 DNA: TGTGCCAGCAGTTACCTGATGTCCCACAGGGAAGCTTTCTTT